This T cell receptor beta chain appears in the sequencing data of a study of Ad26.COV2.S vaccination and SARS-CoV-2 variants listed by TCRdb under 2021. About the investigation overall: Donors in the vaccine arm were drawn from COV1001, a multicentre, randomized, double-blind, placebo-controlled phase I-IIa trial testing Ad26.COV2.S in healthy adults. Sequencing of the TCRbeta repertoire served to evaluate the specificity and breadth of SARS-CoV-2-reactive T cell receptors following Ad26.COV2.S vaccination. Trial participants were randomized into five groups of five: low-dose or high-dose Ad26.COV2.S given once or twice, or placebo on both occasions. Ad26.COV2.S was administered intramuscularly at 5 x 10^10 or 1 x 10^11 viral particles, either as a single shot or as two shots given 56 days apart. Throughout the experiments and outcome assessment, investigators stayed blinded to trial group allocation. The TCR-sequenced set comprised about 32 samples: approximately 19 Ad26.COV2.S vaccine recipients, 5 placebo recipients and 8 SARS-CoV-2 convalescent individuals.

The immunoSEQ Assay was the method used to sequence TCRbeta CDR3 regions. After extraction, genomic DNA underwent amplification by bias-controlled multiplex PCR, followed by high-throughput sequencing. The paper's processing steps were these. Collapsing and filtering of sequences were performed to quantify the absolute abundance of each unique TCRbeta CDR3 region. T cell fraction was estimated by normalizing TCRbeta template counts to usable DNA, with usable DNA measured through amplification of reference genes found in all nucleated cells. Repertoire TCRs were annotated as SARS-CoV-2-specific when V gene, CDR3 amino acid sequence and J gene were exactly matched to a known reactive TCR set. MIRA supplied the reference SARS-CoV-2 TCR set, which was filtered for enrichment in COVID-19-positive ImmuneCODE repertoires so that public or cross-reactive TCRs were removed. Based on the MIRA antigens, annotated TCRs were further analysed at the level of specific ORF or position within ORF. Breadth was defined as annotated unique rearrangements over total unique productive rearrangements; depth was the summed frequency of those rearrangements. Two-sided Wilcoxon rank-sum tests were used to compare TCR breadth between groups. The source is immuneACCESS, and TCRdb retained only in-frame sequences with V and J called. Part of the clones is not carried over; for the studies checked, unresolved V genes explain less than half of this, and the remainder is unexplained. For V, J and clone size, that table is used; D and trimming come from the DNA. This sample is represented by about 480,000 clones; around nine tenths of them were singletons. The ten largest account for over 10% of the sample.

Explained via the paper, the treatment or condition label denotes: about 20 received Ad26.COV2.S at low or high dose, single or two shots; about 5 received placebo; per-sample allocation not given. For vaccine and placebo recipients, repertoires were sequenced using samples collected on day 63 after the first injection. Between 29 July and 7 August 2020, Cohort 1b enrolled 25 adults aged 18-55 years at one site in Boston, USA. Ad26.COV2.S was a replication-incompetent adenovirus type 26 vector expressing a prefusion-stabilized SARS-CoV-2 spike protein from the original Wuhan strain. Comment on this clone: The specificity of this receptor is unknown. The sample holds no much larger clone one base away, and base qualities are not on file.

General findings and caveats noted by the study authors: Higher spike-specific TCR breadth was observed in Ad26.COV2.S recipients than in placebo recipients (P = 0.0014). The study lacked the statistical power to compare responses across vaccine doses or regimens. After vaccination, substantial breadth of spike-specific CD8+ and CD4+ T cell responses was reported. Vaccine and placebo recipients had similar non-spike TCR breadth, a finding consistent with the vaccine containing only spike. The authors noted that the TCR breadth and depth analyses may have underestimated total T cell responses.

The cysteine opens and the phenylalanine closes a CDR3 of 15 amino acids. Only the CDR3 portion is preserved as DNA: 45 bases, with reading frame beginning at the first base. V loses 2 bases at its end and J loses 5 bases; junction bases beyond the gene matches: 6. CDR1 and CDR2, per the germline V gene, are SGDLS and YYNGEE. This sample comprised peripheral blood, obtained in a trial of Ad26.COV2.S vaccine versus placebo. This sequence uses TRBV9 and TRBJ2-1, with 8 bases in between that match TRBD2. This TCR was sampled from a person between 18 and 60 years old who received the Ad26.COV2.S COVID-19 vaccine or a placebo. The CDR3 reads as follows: CASSVEAGDDNEQFF. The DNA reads TGTGCCAGCAGCGTGGAAGCGGGAGATGACAATGAGCAGTTCTTC.